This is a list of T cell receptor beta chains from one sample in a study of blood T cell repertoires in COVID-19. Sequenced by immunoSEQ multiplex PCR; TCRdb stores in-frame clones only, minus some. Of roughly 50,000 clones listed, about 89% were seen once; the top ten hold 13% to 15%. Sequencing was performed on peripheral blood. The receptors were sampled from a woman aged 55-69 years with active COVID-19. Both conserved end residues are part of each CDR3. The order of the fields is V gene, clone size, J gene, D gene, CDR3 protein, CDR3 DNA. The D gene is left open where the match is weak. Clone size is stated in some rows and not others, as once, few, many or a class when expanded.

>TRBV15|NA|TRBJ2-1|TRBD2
CATSTPPGGLNEQFF
TGTGCCACCAGCACACCCCCGGGGGGTCTCAATGAGCAGTTCTTC
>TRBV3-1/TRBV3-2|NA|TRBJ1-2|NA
CASSQVGGRNYGYTF
TGTGCCAGCAGCCAAGTTGGTGGCAGAAACTATGGCTACACCTTC
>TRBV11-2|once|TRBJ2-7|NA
CASSRTSSYEQYF
TGTGCCAGCAGCCGGACAAGCTCCTACGAGCAGTACTTC
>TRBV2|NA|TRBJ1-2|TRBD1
CASSERTGRWGYTF
TGTGCCAGCAGTGAGAGGACAGGCCGGTGGGGCTACACCTTC
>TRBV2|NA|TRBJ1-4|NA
CASSRGPPSGKLFF
TGTGCCAGCAGTCGCGGGCCACCCAGCGGAAAACTGTTTTTT
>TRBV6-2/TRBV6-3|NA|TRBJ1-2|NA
CASSPPGSGYGYTF
TGTGCCAGCAGCCCCCCGGGGTCGGGGTATGGCTACACCTTC
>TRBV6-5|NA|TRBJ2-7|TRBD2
CASRLAGGTYEQYF
TGTGCCAGCAGACTAGCGGGGGGTACCTACGAGCAGTACTTC
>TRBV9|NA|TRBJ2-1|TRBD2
CASSVDGGDYNEQFF
TGTGCCAGCAGCGTAGACGGGGGGGATTACAATGAGCAGTTCTTC
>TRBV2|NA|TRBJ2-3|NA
CASTGGLPPDTQYF
TGTGCCTCCACTGGGGGACTGCCCCCAGATACGCAGTATTTT
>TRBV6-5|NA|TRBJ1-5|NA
CASRPRGTSNQPQHF
TGTGCCAGCAGACCCAGGGGAACGAGCAATCAGCCCCAGCATTTT
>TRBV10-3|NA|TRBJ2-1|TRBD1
CAISDPGQGDNEQFF
TGTGCCATCAGTGATCCGGGACAGGGGGACAATGAGCAGTTCTTC
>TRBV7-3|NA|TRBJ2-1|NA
CASSPRGAGGSNEQFF
TGTGCCAGCAGCCCCAGGGGGGCGGGGGGTTCTAATGAGCAGTTCTTC
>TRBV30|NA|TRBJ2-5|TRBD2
CAWSVPSGGGGETQYF
TGTGCCTGGAGTGTACCTAGCGGGGGTGGGGGAGAGACCCAGTACTTC
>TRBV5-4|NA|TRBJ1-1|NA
CASSFGGDTEAFF
TGTGCCAGCAGCTTCGGGGGGGACACTGAAGCTTTCTTT
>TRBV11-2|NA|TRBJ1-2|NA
CASSPSFRGALNYGYTF
TGTGCCAGCAGCCCCTCGTTCAGGGGAGCCCTTAACTATGGCTACACCTTC
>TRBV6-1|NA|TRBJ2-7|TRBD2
CASSEPLGAGASEQYF
TGTGCCAGCAGTGAGCCTCTGGGAGCGGGGGCGAGCGAGCAGTACTTC
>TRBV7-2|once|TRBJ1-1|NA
CASSNTHMNTEAFF
TGTGCCAGCAGCAATACACACATGAACACTGAAGCTTTCTTT
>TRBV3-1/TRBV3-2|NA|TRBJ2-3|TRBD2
CASSHKRGGQDTQYF
TGTGCCAGCAGCCACAAGCGGGGGGGCCAAGATACGCAGTATTTT
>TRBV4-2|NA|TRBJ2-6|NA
CASSQDNTGANVLTF
TGTGCCAGCAGCCAAGATAACACAGGGGCCAACGTCCTGACTTTC
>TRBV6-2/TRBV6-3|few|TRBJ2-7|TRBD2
CASSYSIGLGMSEQYF
TGTGCCAGCAGTTACTCGATTGGACTAGGGATGAGCGAGCAGTACTTC
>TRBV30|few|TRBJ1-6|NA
CAWSLGSSYNSPLHF
TGTGCCTGGAGTCTAGGGAGCTCCTATAATTCACCCCTCCACTTT
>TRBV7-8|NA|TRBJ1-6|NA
CASSSPGGANTQTSYNSPLHF
TGTGCCAGCAGCTCGCCGGGGGGGGCTAATACCCAAACCTCCTATAATTCACCCCTCCACTTT
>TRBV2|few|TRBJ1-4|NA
CASTEGSYNEKLFF
TGTGCCAGCACCGAGGGCAGCTATAATGAAAAACTGTTTTTT
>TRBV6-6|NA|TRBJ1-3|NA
CASSTHTGSGNTIYF
TGTGCCAGCAGTACTCATACGGGTTCTGGAAACACCATATATTTT
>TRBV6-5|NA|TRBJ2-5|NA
CASSYSGGQETQYF
TGTGCCAGCAGTTACTCGGGGGGCCAAGAGACCCAGTACTTC
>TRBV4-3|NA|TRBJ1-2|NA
CASSQDWARSYGYTF
TGCGCCAGCAGCCAAGATTGGGCCAGGTCCTATGGCTACACCTTC
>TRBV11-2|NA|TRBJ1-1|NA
CASSPGQIRDAFF
TGTGCCAGCAGCCCCGGACAAATCCGTGACGCTTTCTTT
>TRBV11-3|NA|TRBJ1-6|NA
CASSLEGTAPLHF
TGTGCCAGCAGCTTAGAAGGCACAGCACCCCTCCACTTT
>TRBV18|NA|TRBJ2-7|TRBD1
CASSMGQGLYEQYF
TGTGCCAGCTCAATGGGACAGGGCCTTTACGAGCAGTACTTC
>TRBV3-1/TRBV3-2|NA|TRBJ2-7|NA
CASSQGGYEQYF
TGTGCCAGCAGCCAAGGAGGGTACGAGCAGTACTTC
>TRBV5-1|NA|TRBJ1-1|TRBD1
CASSQGQGRSTNTEAFF
TGCGCCAGCAGCCAGGGACAGGGGAGGAGTACGAACACTGAAGCTTTCTTT
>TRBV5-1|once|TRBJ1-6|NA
CASSLTRGTNSPLHF
TGCGCCAGCAGCTTGACCAGGGGCACGAATTCACCCCTCCACTTT
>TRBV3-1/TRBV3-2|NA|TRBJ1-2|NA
CASSPRTDNYGYTF
TGTGCCAGCAGCCCCCGGACAGACAACTATGGCTACACCTTC
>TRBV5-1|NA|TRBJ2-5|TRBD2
CASSYGLAGGETQYF
TGCGCCAGCAGCTACGGACTAGCGGGGGGAGAGACCCAGTACTTC
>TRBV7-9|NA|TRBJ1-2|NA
CASSLSRESYGYTF
TGTGCCAGCAGCCTGTCGAGAGAATCCTATGGCTACACCTTC
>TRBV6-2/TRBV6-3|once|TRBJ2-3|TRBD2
CASSYSASGGSTDTQYF
TGTGCCAGCAGTTACTCGGCTAGCGGGGGGAGCACAGATACGCAGTATTTT
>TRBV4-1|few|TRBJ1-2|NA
CASSQAGGSYGYTF
TGCGCCAGCAGCCAAGCGGGGGGAAGCTATGGCTACACCTTC
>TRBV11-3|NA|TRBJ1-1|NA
CASSPGGGEPEAFF
TGTGCCAGCAGCCCCGGGGGAGGTGAACCTGAAGCTTTCTTT
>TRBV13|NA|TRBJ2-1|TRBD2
CASSPTRSGGYNEQFF
TGTGCCAGCAGCCCCACTAGGAGCGGGGGATACAATGAGCAGTTCTTC
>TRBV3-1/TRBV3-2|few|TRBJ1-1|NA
CASSQPQGNTEAFF
TGTGCCAGCAGCCAACCACAGGGGAACACTGAAGCTTTCTTT
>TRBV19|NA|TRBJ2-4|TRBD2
CASSTEAGGPGDIQYF
TGTGCCAGTAGTACGGAGGCGGGGGGCCCGGGAGACATTCAGTACTTC
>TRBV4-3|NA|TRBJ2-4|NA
CASSQEAWGVAKNIQYF
TGCGCCAGCAGCCAAGAAGCTTGGGGGGTAGCCAAAAACATTCAGTACTTC
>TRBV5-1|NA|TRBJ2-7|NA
CASSLEGKAVYEQYF
TGCGCCAGCAGCTTGGAGGGGAAGGCAGTCTACGAGCAGTACTTC
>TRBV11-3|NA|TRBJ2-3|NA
CASASGGKGTDTQYF
TGTGCCAGCGCGTCAGGGGGGAAGGGCACAGATACGCAGTATTTT
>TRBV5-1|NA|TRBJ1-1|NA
CASSPLGVVAFF
TGCGCCAGCAGCCCGCTCGGGGTGGTGGCTTTCTTT
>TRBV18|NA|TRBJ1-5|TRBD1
CASSPDRSVLPQHF
TGTGCCAGCTCACCGGACAGGTCCGTCTTGCCCCAGCATTTT
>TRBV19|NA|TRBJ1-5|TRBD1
CASSMTRRGDQPQHF
TGTGCCAGTAGTATGACACGCAGGGGGGATCAGCCCCAGCATTTT
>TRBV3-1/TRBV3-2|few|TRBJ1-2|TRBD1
CASSQGQGVHGYTF
TGTGCCAGCAGCCAAGGTCAGGGGGTGCATGGCTACACCTTC
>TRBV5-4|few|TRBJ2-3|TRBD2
CASSLDGAGGGTDTQYF
TGTGCCAGCAGCTTGGATGGGGCGGGGGGCGGCACAGATACGCAGTATTTT
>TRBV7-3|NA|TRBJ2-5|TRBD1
CASSRDRVETQYF
TGTGCCAGCAGCCGTGACAGGGTCGAGACCCAGTACTTC
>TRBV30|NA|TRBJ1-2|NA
CAWSAETGPGRYGYTF
TGTGCCTGGAGTGCGGAAACAGGGCCAGGTCGTTATGGCTACACCTTC
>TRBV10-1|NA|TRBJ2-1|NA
CASSVSPGYEQFF
TGCGCCAGCAGTGTCTCGCCAGGGTATGAGCAGTTCTTC
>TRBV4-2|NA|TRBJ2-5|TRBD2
CASSPAGTTQETQYF
TGTGCCAGCAGCCCTGCCGGGACTACACAAGAGACCCAGTACTTC
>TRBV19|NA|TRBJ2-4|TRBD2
CASSISGGLAKNIQYF
TGTGCCAGTAGCATTAGCGGGGGATTAGCCAAAAACATTCAGTACTTC
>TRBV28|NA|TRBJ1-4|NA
CASYPGATNEKLFF
TGTGCCAGCTATCCGGGAGCAACTAATGAAAAACTGTTTTTT
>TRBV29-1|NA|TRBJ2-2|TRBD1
CSVLGQGYTGELFF
TGCAGCGTTCTAGGACAGGGGTACACCGGGGAGCTGTTTTTT
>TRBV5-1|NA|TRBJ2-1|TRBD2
CASSFSPGGSGNEQFF
TGCGCCAGCAGCTTTTCGCCGGGGGGATCAGGGAATGAGCAGTTCTTC